The 14 T cell receptor beta chains below were found in one sample sequenced in a study of identical twins. MiXCR, applied by TCRdb to the 5' RACE reads, yields one record per CDR3 protein. The repertoire includes 1.5 million to 2 million distinct CDR3 sequences, 25% to 35% of them detected once, and about 0.27% sits in the top ten. Source material: cord blood. These receptors were collected from a newborn girl in good health.

This chain uses TRBV4-1 with TRBJ2-4, with D uncertain. There are 11 residues in the CDR3. Deletions cut 1 base from V and 9 bases from J, with 4 bases between. Germline CDR1 and CDR2: MGHRA and YSYEKL. DNA of the CDR3: TGCGCCAGCAGCCAAGGGGGCATTCAGTACTTC. It codes for CASSQGGIQYF.

In its sample, this clonotype was seen a few times. This chain uses TRBV28 with TRBJ2-5, with D possibly TRBD2 on 6 matching bases. There are 14 residues in the CDR3. CDR1 MDHEN and CDR2 SYDVKM come from the germline V gene. V was shortened by 7 bases and J by 5 bases, with 17 bases between the two germline ends. CDR3: CASTPAGPEETQYF. CDR3 in DNA: TGTGCCAGCACCCCAGCGGGCCCCGAGGAGACCCAGTACTTC.

This clonotype was observed many times. The CDR3 DNA follows: TGTGCCAGCAGTTCTCGGGTGGATACGCAGTATTTT. This sequence encodes CASSSRVDTQYF. J is TRBJ2-3 and V is TRBV27, with D hard to call. Germline CDR1 MNHEY, CDR2 SMNVEV (reference sequence). With 4 bases removed from V and 6 bases from J, the gap between germline ends came to 8 bases. The CDR3 contains 12 residues.

The chain couples TRBV29-1 to TRBJ1-1; D ambiguous. The germline gives CDR1 SQVTM, CDR2 ANQGSEA. Between the trimmed V and J ends, which lost 1 base and 1 base, there was a span of 10 bases. The CDR3 sequence is 14 residues long. The CDR3 is CSVEGPTTNTEAFF. The CDR3 DNA reads as TGCAGCGTTGAAGGGCCGACAACGAACACTGAAGCTTTCTTT.

The chain employs TRBV12-3 or TRBV12-4 and TRBJ2-7; D might be TRBD1 or TRBD2, each matching 7 bases. V was clipped by 5 bases and J by 0 bases, with 11 bases between them. The CDR3 sequence is 14 residues long. CDR3 nucleotides: TGTGCCAGCAGTCGCAGGGGGGGCTCCTACGAGCAGTACTTC. This gives the protein CASSRRGGSYEQYF.

This clonotype came up a few times. This chain joins TRBV20-1 and TRBJ2-7; either TRBD1 or TRBD2 may fit D (5 bases each). Germline V lookup: CDR1 DFQATT, CDR2 SNEGSKA (reference sequence). CDR3 length: 12 amino acids. Deletions cut 3 bases from V and 4 bases from J, with 10 bases between. CDR3 nucleotides: TGCAGTGCTAGGGGGGTCGGATACGAGCAGTACTTC. Its protein product is CSARGVGYEQYF.

As regards this clonotype: This may be a read error, as it is one base from a much larger clone. J is TRBJ2-7 and V is TRBV4-2; D ambiguous. The CDR3 has 12 residues. CDR1 and CDR2 (germline): LGHNA, YNFKEQ. Trimming pared 4 bases from V and 3 bases from J, leaving 7 bases between. Written as DNA, the CDR3 is TGTGCCAGCAGCCGAGTAGTCTACGAGCAGTACTTC. It is translated as CASSRVVYEQYF.

This clonotype was found many times. The V call is TRBV10-3, the J call TRBJ2-5; no definite D call. In germline, CDR1 is ENHRY, CDR2 SYGVKD. This CDR3 has 12 amino acids. V was pared by 0 bases and J by 3 bases, with 2 bases between. The CDR3 sequence is CAISESEETQYF. The CDR3 region has the DNA TGTGCCATCAGTGAGTCGGAAGAGACCCAGTACTTC.

The V call is TRBV20-1, the J call TRBJ2-1; D may be TRBD1 or TRBD2 (5 bases each). V gave up 0 bases and J gave up 7 bases, with 16 bases separating them. The CDR3 consists of 15 residues. Germline V CDR1 and CDR2: DFQATT, SNEGSKA (reference sequence). CDR3 sequence: CSARDSGARTNEQFF. Written as DNA, the CDR3 is TGCAGTGCTAGAGATTCCGGGGCCCGAACTAATGAGCAGTTCTTC.

The rearrangement links TRBV27 to TRBJ1-2; possibly TRBD1 for D (5 bases). The CDR3 contains 16 residues. V lost 4 bases to trimming and J lost 4 bases, with 19 bases between them. The germline V gene has CDR1 MNHEY and CDR2 SMNVEV (reference sequence). The CDR3 region has the DNA TGTGCCAGCAGTTCACGTAACCAGGGCGAGGGCTATGGCTACACCTTC. Residues: CASSSRNQGEGYGYTF.

J is TRBJ2-1 and V is TRBV12-3 or TRBV12-4; TRBD2 agrees at 8 bases. CDR3 length: 15 residues. The ends lost 6 bases at V and 4 bases at J; junction bases unmatched: 8. CDR3 amino acids: CASRPTQREYNEQFF. The CDR3 bases are TGTGCCAGCAGGCCCACCCAGCGGGAGTACAATGAGCAGTTCTTC.

A few counts support this clonotype. The V gene is TRBV29-1, the J gene TRBJ2-1, with 10 bases that match TRBD2. Germline values: CDR1 SQVTM, CDR2 ANQGSEA. J gave up 0 bases and V 7 bases, and 6 bases lay outside the gene matches. The CDR3 sequence is 15 residues long. CDR3 DNA: TGCAGCGGAGCGGGAGGGGGCTACTCCTACAATGAGCAGTTCTTC. Translating gives CSGAGGGYSYNEQFF.

The chain is built from TRBV29-1 and TRBJ2-1; 7 bases align to TRBD1. Germline V gives CDR1 SQVTM, CDR2 ANQGSEA. The CDR3 length is 16 residues. V trimming: 5 bases; J trimming: 9 bases; junction bases outside the gene matches: 19. This CDR3 reads CSVHQGGAALGGEQFF. CDR3 sequence (DNA): TGCAGCGTTCACCAAGGGGGCGCGGCTCTAGGGGGTGAGCAGTTCTTC.

This clonotype was observed a handful of times. The rearrangement links TRBV7-9 to TRBJ1-1, with D tentatively TRBD1 (6 bases). Trimming pared 5 bases from V and 1 base from J, leaving 14 bases between. Germline CDR1 SEHNR, CDR2 FQNEAQ (reference sequence). CDR3 length: 15 residues. The CDR3, as DNA: TGTGCCAGCAGCGGGGGCGCATCAGCGAACACTGAAGCTTTCTTT. Translation: CASSGGASANTEAFF.